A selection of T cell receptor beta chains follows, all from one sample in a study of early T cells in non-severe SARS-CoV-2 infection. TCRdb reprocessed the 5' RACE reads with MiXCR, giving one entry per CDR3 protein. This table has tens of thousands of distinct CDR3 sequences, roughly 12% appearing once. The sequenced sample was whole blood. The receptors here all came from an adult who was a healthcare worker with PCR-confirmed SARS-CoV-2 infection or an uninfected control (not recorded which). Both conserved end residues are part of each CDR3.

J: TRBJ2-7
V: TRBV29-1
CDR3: CSAGGYGSYEQYF

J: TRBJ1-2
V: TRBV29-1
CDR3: CSVGGGVFYGYTF

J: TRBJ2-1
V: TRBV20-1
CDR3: CSASPQGAYEQFF

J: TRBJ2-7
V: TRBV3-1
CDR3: CASSRPLAGRSNEQYF

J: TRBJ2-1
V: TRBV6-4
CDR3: CATRRLAGDDEQFF

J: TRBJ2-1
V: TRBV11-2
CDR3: CASSLLLASYNEQFF

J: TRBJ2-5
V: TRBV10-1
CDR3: CASSESSSGSRETQYF

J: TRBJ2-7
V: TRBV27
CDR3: CASSLSAGVEEQYF

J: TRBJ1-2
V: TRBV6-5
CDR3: CAISEGTGKGYTF

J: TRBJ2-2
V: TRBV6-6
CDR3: CASSDDGELFF

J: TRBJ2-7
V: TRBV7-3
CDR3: CASSRPGGEQYF

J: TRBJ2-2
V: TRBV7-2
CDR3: CASNRLAVNTGELFF

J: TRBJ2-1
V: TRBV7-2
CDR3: CASSPGRRESNEQFF

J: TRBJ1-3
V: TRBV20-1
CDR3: CSATQEGFSNTIYF